This passage covers 26 T cell receptor beta chains from one sample sequenced in a study of T cells in localized non-small cell lung cancer. Measured with immunoSEQ multiplex PCR; TCRdb has only the in-frame clones, and not every one. The sample has approximately 34,000 clones, roughly 93% seen once. This specimen was peripheral blood, taken before any cancer treatment. These receptors were collected from a female donor of 60 years or more with stage I lung adenocarcinoma.

The chain employs TRBV30 and TRBJ2-7; D might be TRBD1 (5 bases). The V and J ends lost 1 base and 1 base respectively, with 14 bases between them. Per germline, CDR1 GTSNPN and CDR2 SVGIG (reference sequence). There are 15 residues in the CDR3. The CDR3 DNA follows: TGTGCCTGGAGTGCCGGACACAGCCCTTCCTACGAGCAGTACTTC. It translates to CAWSAGHSPSYEQYF. Full variable domain (rest looked up from reference TRBV30 and TRBJ2-7): SQTIHQWPATLVQPVGSPLSLECTVEGTSNPNLYWYRQAAGRGLQLLFYSVGIGQISSEVPQNLSASRPQDRQFILSSKKLLLSDSGFYLCAWSAGHSPSYEQYFGPGTRLTVT.

The chain couples TRBV5-6 to TRBJ1-1, with D possibly being TRBD1 (5 bases). CDR3 length equals 13 residues. V lost 7 bases to trimming and J lost 6 bases, with 16 bases between them. Per germline, CDR1 SGHDT and CDR2 YYEEEE. CDR3 loop: CASWLLGVAEAFF. CDR3 bases: TGTGCCAGCTGGTTGCTAGGGGTTGCTGAAGCTTTCTTT. Full variable domain (missing parts from reference TRBV5-6 and TRBJ1-1): DAGVTQSPTHLIKTRGQQVTLRCSPKSGHDTVSWYQQALGQGPQFIFQYYEEEERQRGNFPDRFSGHQFPNYSSELNVNALLLGDSALYLCASWLLGVAEAFFGQGTRLTVV.

The chain carries TRBV7-2 and TRBJ2-3, with 8 nucleotides matching TRBD2. V was clipped by 5 bases and J by 4 bases; unmatched bases: 11. CDR3 size: 16 residues. Germline V gene lookup returns CDR1 SGHTA and CDR2 FQGNSA. The CDR3 DNA reads as TGTGCCAGCAGCCCAAAGGCGGGGGGACAACCAGATACGCAGTATTTT. It codes for CASSPKAGGQPDTQYF. Full variable domain (missing parts from reference TRBV7-2 and TRBJ2-3): GAGVSQSPSNKVTEKGKDVELRCDPISGHTALYWYRQSLGQGLEFLIYFQGNSAPDKSGLPSDRFSAERTGGSVSTLTIQRTQQEDSAVYLCASSPKAGGQPDTQYFGPGTRLTVL.

The chain combines TRBV6-1 with TRBJ1-1; no firm D call. Trimming pared 4 bases from V and 3 bases from J, leaving 12 bases between. Looked up from germline, CDR1 is MNHNS and CDR2 is SASEGT. The CDR3 spans 14 residues. The CDR3 loop is CASSAREGDTEAFF. CDR3 in DNA: TGTGCCAGCAGTGCTCGTGAGGGAGACACTGAAGCTTTCTTT.

This chain connects TRBV19 to TRBJ2-7; no clear D gene. In germline, CDR1 is LNHDA, CDR2 SQIVND (reference sequence). The CDR3 runs 13 residues. V lost 3 bases and J lost 4, with 10 bases in between. The CDR3 here is CASSIEGKYEQYF. For the CDR3, the DNA is TGTGCCAGTAGTATCGAAGGGAAATACGAGCAGTACTTC.

The rearrangement uses TRBV27 and TRBJ2-2; TRBD2 matches at 7 bases. Germline V lookup: CDR1 MNHEY, CDR2 SMNVEV (reference sequence). This CDR3 has 16 residues. J was trimmed by 0 bases and V by 3 bases; bases with no gene match: 4. In nucleotides, the CDR3 is TGTGCCAGCAGTTTCGGGGGGTCAACGAACACCGGGGAGCTGTTTTTT. Protein: CASSFGGSTNTGELFF.

The CDR3 nucleotides read TGTGCCAGCAGAGGACTAGCGGGAGAGAACCGCACAGATACGCAGTATTTT. It is translated as CASRGLAGENRTDTQYF. The chain employs TRBV28 and TRBJ2-3; 13 positions agree with TRBD2. The CDR3 extends over 17 amino acids. V shed 6 bases and J 1 base; nucleotides not matched to a gene: 7. Looked up from germline, CDR1 is MDHEN and CDR2 is SYDVKM.

The chain uses TRBV28 and TRBJ2-7; no clear D gene. The CDR3 spans 13 residues. Germline V lookup: CDR1 MDHEN, CDR2 SYDVKM. Trimming removed 2 bases at V and 2 bases at J, with 7 bases between. The CDR3 sequence: CASSLNMAYEQYV. The CDR3 bases are TGTGCCAGCAGTTTAAATATGGCCTACGAGCAGTACGTC.

The V call is TRBV6-5, the J call TRBJ1-1; TRBD1 agrees at 7 bases. J lost 3 bases, V lost 5 bases, and 9 bases had no gene match. Germline loops: CDR1 MNHEY, CDR2 SVGAGI. The CDR3 loop spans 15 amino acids. This CDR3 is CASSQNRGGDTEAFF. DNA for the CDR3: TGTGCCAGCAGTCAAAACAGGGGCGGGGACACTGAAGCTTTCTTT.

The chain employs TRBV2 and TRBJ2-3, with 7 nucleotides matching TRBD2. This CDR3 is 12 amino acids long. The trim removed 7 bases at V and 6 bases at J, leaving 4 bases unmatched. Germline values: CDR1 SNHLY, CDR2 FYNNEI. CDR3 sequence reads: CASKLAKDTQYF. In DNA, the CDR3 is TGTGCCAGCAAACTAGCGAAGGATACGCAGTATTTT.

The rearrangement links TRBV19 to TRBJ1-1; D call uncertain. From germline, CDR1 is LNHDA and CDR2 SQIVND (reference sequence). The CDR3 sequence is 13 residues long. Trimming cost V 6 bases and J 5 bases, with 13 bases left between them. Written as DNA, the CDR3 is TGTGCCAGTAGCTCGGCGGGTCTGACTGAAGCTTTCTTT. Its protein is CASSSAGLTEAFF.

The chain employs TRBV4-3 and TRBJ1-3; D gene uncertain. The CDR3 length is 16 residues. Germline V gene data show CDR1 as LGHNA and CDR2 as YSLEER. V was clipped by 4 bases and J by 1 base, with 14 bases between them. The CDR3 reads CASSPSGTRSGNTIYF. CDR3 nucleotides: TGCGCCAGCAGCCCCTCAGGTACCAGGTCTGGAAACACCATATATTTT.

This sequence joins TRBV7-3 and TRBJ2-7; 8 nucleotides agree with TRBD1. V trimming: 2 bases; J trimming: 6 bases; junction bases outside the gene matches: 6. The CDR3 runs 14 residues. Germline CDR1 reads SGHTA; CDR2 reads FQGTGA. CDR3 region: CASSLDRGSSEQYF. CDR3 nucleotides: TGTGCCAGCAGCTTAGACAGGGGATCTTCCGAGCAGTACTTC.

This chain's CDR3 is CASSTLGQSDTQYF. DNA for the CDR3: TGTGCCAGTAGTACCCTGGGACAGTCAGATACGCAGTATTTT. The chain carries TRBV19 and TRBJ2-3; 7 nucleotides align to TRBD1. CDR3 size: 14 residues. Germline V gene lookup returns CDR1 LNHDA and CDR2 SQIVND (reference sequence). V dropped 4 bases and J dropped 4; count of bases not matched to a gene: 5.

The chain recombines TRBV6-5 with TRBJ2-3; a weak D match, TRBD1 (5 bases). The ends were cut back, 0 bases at V and 4 bases at J, with 11 bases in the middle. The CDR3 totals 15 residues. Germline values: CDR1 MNHEY, CDR2 SVGAGI. CDR3 in amino acids: CASSYSGHGADTQYF. The CDR3 nucleotides read TGTGCCAGCAGTTACTCGGGGCACGGTGCAGATACGCAGTATTTT.

In the case of this clone: At one end, the junction sequence differs from germline, possibly due to a read error. The sample contains more than one DNA sequence encoding this CDR3. The chain combines TRBV28 with TRBJ1-5; D not resolved. The CDR3 is made up of 13 amino acids. Germline-derived CDR1 and CDR2 are MDHEN and SYDVKM. As DNA, the CDR3 is TGCGCCAGCAGTTTAGTCGATAATCAGCCCCAGCATTTT. Translation: CASSLVDNQPQHF. The variable domain in full, with the rest retrieved from reference TRBV28 and TRBJ1-5, is DVKVTQSSRYLVKRTGEKVFLECVQDMDHENMFWYRQDPGLGLRLIYFSYDVKMKEKGDIPEGYSVSREKKERFSLILESASTNQTSMYLCASSLVDNQPQHFGDGTRLSIL.

The chain employs TRBV28 and TRBJ1-3; D not resolved. Trimming removed 7 bases at V and 5 bases at J, with 12 bases between. This CDR3 is 13 amino acids long. Germline CDR1 is MDHEN and CDR2 is SYDVKM. CDR3 in DNA: TGTGCCAGCACCCCGACACTCCGAAACACCATATATTTT. Its translation is CASTPTLRNTIYF.

The chain links TRBV11-2 to TRBJ1-2; tentatively, D is TRBD1 (6 bases). The CDR3 contains 15 residues. The germline gives CDR1 SGHAT, CDR2 FQNNGV. Trimming removed 5 bases from V and 0 bases from J, with 13 bases in between. The CDR3 is CASSQSRTANYGYTF. The CDR3, as DNA: TGTGCCAGCAGCCAGTCTCGGACAGCTAACTATGGCTACACCTTC.

This rearrangement joins TRBV25-1 to TRBJ2-7; D might be TRBD1 (5 bases). V was trimmed by 3 bases and J by 0 bases, leaving 9 bases between them. The CDR3 has 14 amino acids. Per germline, CDR1 MGHDK and CDR2 SYGVNS. CDR3 sequence reads: CASSEPGNSYEQYF. CDR3 nucleotide sequence: TGTGCCAGCAGTGAGCCAGGGAACTCCTACGAGCAGTACTTC.

The rearrangement uses TRBV28 and TRBJ2-2, with a weak D call TRBD1 (6 bases). V lost 6 bases and J lost 9, with 14 bases in between. Germline V lookup: CDR1 MDHEN, CDR2 SYDVKM. The CDR3 covers 13 residues. CDR3: CASRVIQGRELFF. The CDR3 DNA reads as TGTGCCAGCAGGGTCATACAGGGAAGGGAGCTGTTTTTT.

In regard to this clone: The CDR3 end shows no conserved phenylalanine or tryptophan, and so a read error is likely. The DNA is omitted, as the CDR3 cannot be located on it reliably, and the CDR3 follows TCRdb's listing. The chain uses TRBV27 and TRBJ1-2. The V gene's germline CDR1 is MNHEY and CDR2 SMNVEV (reference sequence). The CDR3 is 10 amino acids long, termini counted. CDR3 protein: CASSLLPGFH.

This clone was detected only a few times. This chain uses TRBV7-2 with TRBJ1-5, with D perhaps TRBD1 (5 bases). From germline, CDR1 is SGHTA and CDR2 FQGNSA. The V end was cut by 5 bases, the J end by 4 bases, with 12 bases between. The CDR3 spans 14 residues. The CDR3 DNA is TGTGCCAGCAGCCGGGACGGCCAAAATCAGCCCCAGCATTTT. Protein sequence: CASSRDGQNQPQHF.

The chain couples TRBV6-5 to TRBJ1-2; D is unresolved. CDR3 length equals 12 residues. CDR1 MNHEY and CDR2 SVGAGI come from the germline V gene. Trimming pared 2 bases from V and 2 bases from J, leaving 3 bases between. The CDR3, as DNA: TGTGCCAGCAGTTACGACAACTATGGCTACACCTTC. This codes for CASSYDNYGYTF.

This clone occurred a few times. The V gene is TRBV28, the J gene TRBJ2-1; 12 bases agree with TRBD2. Looked up from germline, CDR1 is MDHEN and CDR2 is SYDVKM. The CDR3 is 16 residues long. J lost 2 bases, V lost 5 bases, and 4 bases had no gene match. CDR3 DNA: TGTGCCAGCAGTACTCCTAGCGGGGGGGCCTACAATGAGCAGTTCTTC. Protein sequence: CASSTPSGGAYNEQFF.

The chain carries TRBV21-1 and TRBJ2-7. TRBV21-1 is annotated as a pseudogene. The CDR3 has 12 residues. This CDR3 is CASSILSYEQYV. CDR3 DNA sequence: TGTGCCAGCAGCATTCTTTCGTACGAGCAGTACGTC.

The chain links TRBV7-9 to TRBJ2-1; no definite D call. V gave up 5 bases and J gave up 7 bases, with 9 bases separating them. Germline V gives CDR1 SEHNR, CDR2 FQNEAQ (reference sequence). CDR3 size: 12 residues. This CDR3 reads CASSPALNEQFF. In DNA, the CDR3 is TGTGCCAGCAGCCCAGCGTTAAATGAGCAGTTCTTC.